The following is a TCR beta chain sequence with its context. Its matching antigen is unknown. V shed 5 bases and J 6 bases; nucleotides not matched to a gene: 9. This CDR3 region has 15 residues. CDR1 and CDR2 from the germline V gene are KGHSH and LQKENI. The method was immunoSEQ multiplex PCR; TCRdb's version includes in-frame clones alone and lacks a portion of them. The data show some 1,600,000 clones, with approximately 98% seen just once and less than 0.55% held by the top ten. The sample comes from a study of shared clonotypes between healthy human individuals. About the study: Each donor contributed plates that comprised three CD4 naive, three CD4 memory, two CD8 naive and one CD8 memory.

Overall study findings and caveats: For naive CD4 cells, around 5% of clonotypes were shared across a handful of donors.

Each donor was a Caucasian adult residing in Nashville, Tennessee. The chain has TRBV18 and TRBJ2-1; TRBD2 agrees at 8 bases. This TCR derives from a man aged 25 to 45 in good health. The sequenced sample consisted of naive CD4+ T cells sorted from blood. Subset defined: CD45RA+ positively selected. The CDR3 sequence is CASSIGPGRGNEQFF. The CDR3 region has the DNA TGTGCCAGCTCAATCGGTCCCGGGAGGGGCAATGAGCAGTTCTTC.